The rows below give T cell receptor beta chains drawn from one sample of a study of shared clonotypes between healthy human individuals. TCRdb's table, derived via immunoSEQ multiplex PCR, lists solely in-frame clones and lacks some. The table has some 320,000 clones, around 87% seen once. Sequencing was done on a sample of memory CD8+ T cells sorted from blood. All receptors come from a man aged 18-30 years in good health. Each CDR3 is given with its conserved first and last residue. D genes are given only for firm matches. The size entry is marked missing in some rows and otherwise reads once, few, many or a size class.

J | size | D | V | CDR3 | DNA
TRBJ2-1 | . | TRBD2 | TRBV19 | CASSITFLGTSGYSYNEQFF | TGTGCCAGTAGTATTACATTCCTCGGGACTAGCGGTTATTCCTACAATGAGCAGTTCTTC
TRBJ1-1 | once | . | TRBV6-5 | CASSYSRVSEAFF | TGTGCCAGCAGTTACTCCCGAGTTTCTGAAGCTTTCTTT
TRBJ2-1 | . | . | TRBV5-6 | CASILDPDGEQFF | TGTGCCAGCATCCTGGACCCGGACGGGGAGCAGTTCTTC
TRBJ2-1 | . | TRBD2 | TRBV5-6 | CASSLVWASGSAYNEQFF | TGTGCCAGCAGCTTGGTGTGGGCTAGCGGGAGTGCCTACAATGAGCAGTTCTTC
TRBJ2-5 | . | . | TRBV7-9 | CASTSPTPPYVGNQETQYF | TGTGCCAGCACCTCCCCCACGCCCCCTTACGTGGGAAACCAAGAGACCCAGTACTTC
TRBJ2-7 | . | . | TRBV6-5 | CASSYLGVNYEQYF | TGTGCCAGCAGTTACTTGGGGGTAAACTACGAGCAGTACTTC
TRBJ2-7 | . | . | TRBV6-5 | CASSEAGEQYF | TGTGCCAGCAGTGAAGCGGGCGAGCAGTACTTC
TRBJ1-1 | . | . | TRBV5-5 | CASSLGVLGTEAFF | TGTGCCAGCAGCTTGGGGGTGCTCGGCACTGAAGCTTTCTTT
TRBJ1-2 | once | TRBD1 | TRBV10-2 | CASSQGQAGRNYGYTF | TGCGCCAGCAGCCAGGGACAGGCGGGACGTAACTATGGCTACACCTTC
TRBJ2-7 | . | . | TRBV28 | CASSLGGSVEQYF | TGTGCCAGCAGCCTAGGGGGTTCGGTCGAGCAGTACTTC
TRBJ2-2 | few | TRBD2 | TRBV6-5 | CASSYHRGVTGELFF | TGTGCCAGCAGTTACCACCGGGGGGTTACCGGGGAGCTGTTTTTT
TRBJ2-3 | . | . | TRBV7-9 | CASSASSGPDTQYF | TGTGCCAGCAGCGCCTCATCGGGCCCAGATACGCAGTATTTT
TRBJ2-5 | . | TRBD1 | TRBV7-9 | CASSPEDRETQYF | TGTGCCAGCAGCCCCGAGGACAGGGAGACCCAGTACTTC
TRBJ2-7 | . | TRBD2 | TRBV19 | CASSEGLASYEQYF | TGTGCCAGTAGTGAAGGACTAGCGTCCTACGAGCAGTACTTC
TRBJ2-1 | . | TRBD2 | TRBV9 | CASSFQRGDHNEQFF | TGTGCCAGCAGCTTCCAGCGGGGAGATCACAATGAGCAGTTCTTC
TRBJ1-2 | . | . | TRBV6-5 | CASSYAFEGQNYGYTF | TGTGCCAGCAGTTATGCTTTTGAGGGCCAGAACTATGGCTACACCTTC
TRBJ2-2 | . | . | TRBV5-1 | CASSHEGMSTGELFF | TGCGCCAGCAGCCACGAGGGGATGAGCACCGGGGAGCTGTTTTTT
TRBJ1-5 | . | TRBD1 | TRBV27 | CASSYQGVNQPQHF | TGTGCCAGCAGTTATCAGGGGGTCAATCAGCCCCAGCATTTT
TRBJ1-4 | . | TRBD1 | TRBV28 | CASRPRDRDEKLFF | TGTGCCAGCAGGCCACGGGACAGGGATGAAAAACTGTTTTTT
TRBJ2-7 | . | TRBD1 | TRBV4-1 | CASSQGQGLSYEQYF | TGCGCCAGCAGCCAGGGACAGGGTCTCTCCTACGAGCAGTACTTC
TRBJ2-7 | . | . | TRBV5-4 | CASSLWTVSYEQYF | TGTGCCAGCAGCCTTTGGACAGTCTCCTACGAGCAGTACTTC
TRBJ2-6 | many | . | TRBV27 | CASSLTGANVLTF | TGTGCCAGCAGTTTGACCGGGGCCAACGTCCTGACTTTC
TRBJ2-7 | once | TRBD2 | TRBV7-9 | CASSLRTSGIYEQYF | TGTGCCAGCAGCTTGCGGACTAGCGGGATCTACGAGCAGTACTTC
TRBJ2-3 | . | TRBD2 | TRBV30 | CAWSVGLAVTDTQYF | TGTGCCTGGAGTGTAGGGCTAGCGGTCACAGATACGCAGTATTTT
TRBJ2-2 | . | . | TRBV7-2 | CASSFVTGTPNTGELFF | TGTGCCAGCAGCTTCGTAACCGGGACACCGAACACCGGGGAGCTGTTTTTT
TRBJ2-1 | . | TRBD2 | TRBV29-1 | CSVMPGLATNEQFF | TGCAGCGTTATGCCAGGACTAGCGACCAATGAGCAGTTCTTC
TRBJ1-1 | . | . | TRBV28 | CASSFVYGDTEAFF | TGTGCCAGCAGTTTTGTTTATGGGGACACTGAAGCTTTCTTT
TRBJ2-5 | . | TRBD2 | TRBV6-5 | CASKPQGLAQETQYF | TGTGCCAGCAAGCCACAGGGACTAGCACAAGAGACCCAGTACTTC
TRBJ1-4 | . | . | TRBV9 | CASSVVGGEKLFF | TGTGCCAGCAGCGTAGTTGGGGGAGAAAAACTGTTTTTT
TRBJ1-4 | . | . | TRBV5-4 | CASSSDTGEKLFF | TGTGCCAGCAGCTCCGATACAGGGGAAAAACTGTTTTTT
TRBJ1-6 | . | . | TRBV28 | CASSYGEDSPLHF | TGTGCCAGCAGTTACGGGGAGGATTCACCCCTCCACTTT
TRBJ2-2 | . | . | TRBV27 | CASSQGTGELFF | TGTGCCAGCAGTCAGGGAACCGGGGAGCTGTTTTTT
TRBJ2-2 | once | . | TRBV28 | CASSLRGPGELFF | TGTGCCAGCAGTTTAAGGGGTCCCGGGGAGCTGTTTTTT
TRBJ2-2 | . | . | TRBV5-3 | CAGRCASLPSGTGELFF | TGTGCCGGACGTTGTGCATCTCTCCCCTCCGGCACCGGGGAGCTGTTTTTT
TRBJ2-5 | . | TRBD1 | TRBV9 | CASSVGGGGETQYF | TGTGCCAGCAGCGTAGGAGGGGGCGGCGAGACCCAGTACTTC
TRBJ1-6 | . | TRBD1 | TRBV13 | CASSPEGQGRFTRAPLHF | TGTGCCAGCAGCCCAGAGGGACAGGGGAGATTTACCAGGGCACCCCTCCACTTT
TRBJ2-2 | few | TRBD2 | TRBV30 | CAWSPKERETGELFF | TGTGCCTGGAGTCCCAAGGAGCGGGAGACCGGGGAGCTGTTTTTT
TRBJ2-7 | once | . | TRBV7-8 | CASSHPPSRVSEQYF | TGTGCCAGCAGCCACCCCCCTAGTCGGGTGAGCGAGCAGTACTTC
TRBJ1-1 | . | . | TRBV7-6 | CASSQFDNTEAFF | TGTGCCAGCAGCCAATTCGACAACACTGAAGCTTTCTTT
TRBJ2-5 | . | . | TRBV19 | CASSIGFLQETQYF | TGTGCCAGTAGTATAGGCTTTCTTCAAGAGACCCAGTACTTC
TRBJ2-7 | . | TRBD1 | TRBV6-6 | CASVGQGFWEQYF | TGTGCCAGCGTGGGACAGGGGTTTTGGGAGCAGTACTTC
TRBJ1-3 | . | . | TRBV7-9 | CASSRTRLLGSSGNTIYF | TGTGCCAGCAGCCGCACCCGCCTTCTAGGAAGCTCTGGAAACACCATATATTTT
TRBJ2-7 | . | . | TRBV27 | CASSLDRTYEQYF | TGTGCCAGCAGTTTAGACAGGACCTACGAGCAGTACTTC
TRBJ1-2 | . | . | TRBV4-3 | CASSQDLRGLGGYTF | TGCGCCAGCAGCCAAGATCTGAGGGGACTGGGTGGCTACACCTTC
TRBJ2-1 | once | . | TRBV9 | CASSVETGIEQFF | TGTGCCAGCAGCGTAGAAACAGGGATTGAGCAGTTCTTC
TRBJ1-2 | . | . | TRBV28 | CASTPVGLGAYGYTF | TGTGCCAGCACCCCAGTTGGCCTTGGGGCCTATGGCTACACCTTC
TRBJ2-7 | . | . | TRBV9 | CASSVGPVYEQYF | TGTGCCAGCAGCGTTGGCCCGGTTTACGAGCAGTACTTC
TRBJ2-7 | . | . | TRBV13 | CASSPPGYEQYF | TGTGCCAGCAGCCCCCCCGGCTACGAGCAGTACTTC
TRBJ2-1 | . | TRBD1 | TRBV4-1 | CASSQNRGEEQFF | TGCGCCAGCAGCCAAAACAGGGGAGAGGAGCAGTTCTTC
TRBJ1-1 | . | . | TRBV27 | CASSFIGPGTRTNTEAFF | TGTGCCAGCAGTTTTATCGGTCCCGGGACACGTACCAACACTGAAGCTTTCTTT
TRBJ2-3 | . | TRBD2 | TRBV5-1 | CASSWWTSGETDTQYF | TGCGCCAGCAGCTGGTGGACTAGCGGGGAGACAGATACGCAGTATTTT
TRBJ2-7 | once | . | TRBV6-5 | CASSKTRVEQYF | TGTGCCAGCAGTAAGACCAGGGTCGAGCAGTACTTC
TRBJ2-1 | . | . | TRBV6-6 | CASSLVRMGDEQFF | TGTGCCAGCTCTCTTGTGCGGATGGGGGATGAGCAGTTCTTC
TRBJ2-1 | . | . | TRBV13 | CASSSDNEQFF | TGTGCCAGCAGCTCCGACAATGAGCAGTTCTTC
TRBJ2-7 | . | . | TRBV4-1 | CASSQEVIGSYEQYF | TGCGCCAGCAGCCAAGAGGTGATCGGGAGCTACGAGCAGTACTTC
TRBJ2-7 | . | . | TRBV5-1 | CASSFIPGYPPYEQYF | TGCGCCAGCAGCTTTATTCCGGGGTACCCGCCCTACGAGCAGTACTTC
TRBJ2-2 | . | TRBD1 | TRBV28 | CASSFALTGGTGELFF | TGTGCCAGCAGTTTCGCTTTGACAGGGGGGACCGGGGAGCTGTTTTTT
TRBJ2-1 | . | . | TRBV27 | CASSTAGEGYNEQFF | TGTGCCAGCAGTACCGCCGGGGAAGGCTACAATGAGCAGTTCTTC